Each of the 27 T cell receptor beta chains below was sequenced from the same sample in a study of spatial heterogeneity in lung cancer. Study-wide results and caveats: Tumoral mutation counts were tracked by counts of expanded intratumoral alpha and beta TCRs.

No antigen has been identified for these receptors. The time point denotes: sample taken at primary tumor resection. TCRdb redid the calling of the 5' RACE reads with MiXCR, one entry per CDR3 protein. The table has about 6,800 distinct CDR3 sequences, about 14% seen once. Sequenced here: lung tumor tissue, sampled at surgery. All receptors derive from a male donor with early-stage non-small cell lung cancer.

This clonotype was seen at least ten times. The CDR3 is CATSGGSDTEAFF. The CDR3 nucleotides read TGCGCCACCTCTGGGGGCTCGGACACTGAAGCTTTCTTT. The chain uses TRBV10-2 and TRBJ1-1; weak D call: TRBD1 (6 bases). Germline V gene lookup returns CDR1 WSHSY and CDR2 SAAADI. The V and J ends lost 10 bases and 3 bases respectively, with 15 bases between them. This CDR3 comprises 13 residues.

Relative to its sample, this clonotype is medium-sized. This chain joins TRBV7-9 and TRBJ1-1; the D is unclear. The CDR3 covers 12 residues. The ends were cut back, 6 bases at V and 3 bases at J, with 8 bases in the middle. The V gene's germline CDR1 is SEHNR and CDR2 FQNEAQ (reference sequence). DNA for the CDR3: TGTGCCAGCAGACAACGGGACACTGAAGCTTTCTTT. Protein product: CASRQRDTEAFF.

The sample holds many counts of this clonotype. The rearrangement links TRBV30 to TRBJ2-3; D not resolved. Germline-derived CDR1 and CDR2 are GTSNPN and SVGIG (reference sequence). Trimming stripped 2 bases from V and 9 bases from J, with 15 bases between. CDR3 length: 13 amino acids. CDR3 loop: CAWSLGRIGTQYF. CDR3 sequence (DNA): TGTGCCTGGAGTTTGGGCCGGATTGGGACGCAGTATTTT. The variable domain in full, with the rest retrieved from reference TRBV30 and TRBJ2-3, is SQTIHQWPATLVQPVGSPLSLECTVEGTSNPNLYWYRQAAGRGLQLLFYSVGIGQISSEVPQNLSASRPQDRQFILSSKKLLLSDSGFYLCAWSLGRIGTQYFGPGTRLTVL.

This clonotype was counted only a few times. The chain recombines TRBV7-9 with TRBJ2-7; 11 bases are shared with TRBD2. The CDR3 runs 15 residues. In germline, CDR1 is SEHNR, CDR2 FQNEAQ (reference sequence). After removal of 4 bases from V and 3 bases from J, the junction contained 5 bases not matched to a gene. As DNA, the CDR3 is TGTGCCAGCAGCTCCGGACTAGCGGGCCGCTACGAGCAGTACTTC. As protein: CASSSGLAGRYEQYF.

This clonotype is categorized as medium-sized. The V and J genes are TRBV20-1 and TRBJ2-2; D is unclear. CDR3 length: 12 amino acids. Trimming removed 4 bases at V and 1 base at J, with 4 bases between. CDR1 is DFQATT and CDR2 is SNEGSKA in the germline V gene (reference sequence). The CDR3 sequence is CSAMENTGELFF. As DNA, the CDR3 is TGCAGTGCTATGGAGAACACCGGGGAGCTGTTTTTT.

This clonotype was seen at least ten times. The chain is built from TRBV2 and TRBJ2-3; D may match TRBD1 or TRBD2 (6 bases each). Germline CDR1 SNHLY, CDR2 FYNNEI. The CDR3 has 15 residues. Trimming removed 1 base at V and 4 bases at J, with 12 bases between. The CDR3 DNA follows: TGTGCCAGCAGTGAAGAACGGGGGCCGTCAGATACGCAGTATTTT. Encoded protein: CASSEERGPSDTQYF.

The rearrangement links TRBV19 to TRBJ2-5, with D unresolved. Looked up from germline, CDR1 is LNHDA and CDR2 is SQIVND (reference sequence). V lost 5 bases to trimming and J lost 1 base, with 14 bases between them. This CDR3 is 15 amino acids long. The CDR3 bases are TGTGCCAGTAGTCCCCTAGGGCCCAGCCAAGAGACCCAGTACTTC. The encoded protein is CASSPLGPSQETQYF. Drawing the rest from reference TRBV19 and TRBJ2-5, the complete variable domain is DGGITQSPKYLFRKEGQNVTLSCEQNLNHDAMYWYRQDPGQGLRLIYYSQIVNDFQKGDIAEGYSVSREKKESFPLTVTSAQKNPTAFYLCASSPLGPSQETQYFGPGTRLLVL.

This clonotype occurred many times. The chain recombines TRBV20-1 with TRBJ2-1, with 10 nucleotides matching TRBD2. The length of the CDR3 is 15 residues. Germline CDR1 is DFQATT and CDR2 is SNEGSKA (reference sequence). V lost 3 bases and J lost 4; bases outside the gene matches: 6. The CDR3 sequence is CSASKLAGAYNEQFF. The CDR3 coding sequence is TGCAGTGCTAGTAAGCTAGCGGGAGCGTACAATGAGCAGTTCTTC.

This clonotype is classed as medium-sized. V is TRBV28 and J is TRBJ1-5; D is undetermined. V lost 6 bases, J lost 7 bases, and 10 bases lay in between. The CDR3 spans 12 residues. Germline lookup yields CDR1 MDHEN and CDR2 SYDVKM. The CDR3 loop is CASRGVPQPQHF. DNA for the CDR3: TGTGCCAGCAGGGGAGTCCCGCAGCCCCAGCATTTT.

This clonotype showed up many times. The chain employs TRBV18 and TRBJ2-2, with D unclear. The CDR3 runs to 11 residues. V lost 6 bases and J lost 3, with 2 bases in between. Germline CDR1 and CDR2: KGHSH and LQKENI. The CDR3 loop is CASSDTGELFF. CDR3 DNA sequence: TGTGCCAGCTCGGACACCGGGGAGCTGTTTTTT.

This clonotype has a count of ten or more. This sequence joins TRBV2 and TRBJ2-1; D is unclear. Germline CDR1 SNHLY, CDR2 FYNNEI. Trimming removed 3 bases from V and 0 bases from J, with 9 bases in between. CDR3 size: 15 residues. The CDR3 DNA is TGTGCCAGCAGTGAGACGGTGAGCTCCTACAATGAGCAGTTCTTC. Its translation: CASSETVSSYNEQFF.

By share, this clonotype counts as medium-sized. The V gene is TRBV5-1, the J gene TRBJ2-1, with 12 nucleotides matching TRBD2. Per the germline V gene, CDR1 is SGHRS and CDR2 is YFSETQ. With V trimmed by 2 bases and J by 3 bases, 6 bases remained unmatched. There are 17 residues in the CDR3. The CDR3 protein is CASSFGTSGRNYNEQFF. The CDR3 DNA reads as TGCGCCAGCAGCTTCGGGACTAGCGGGCGGAACTACAATGAGCAGTTCTTC.

This clonotype is classed as medium-sized. V gene TRBV5-4 combines with J gene TRBJ1-6, with a weak D call TRBD1 (5 bases). The CDR3 sequence is 13 residues long. Trimming left V 4 bases short and J 6 bases short, with 8 bases between. The germline V gene has CDR1 SGHNT and CDR2 YYREEE (reference sequence). CDR3 amino acids: CASSGDGNSPLHF. The CDR3 coding sequence is TGTGCCAGCAGCGGGGACGGTAATTCACCCCTCCACTTT.

Judged by abundance, this clonotype is medium-sized. The chain couples TRBV6-6 to TRBJ1-2; unclear D gene. The CDR3 is made up of 14 amino acids. With 6 bases removed from V and 4 bases from J, the gap between germline ends came to 15 bases. Germline CDR1 reads MNHNY; CDR2 reads SVGAGI (reference sequence). CDR3 DNA: TGTGCCAGCAGCTTCGTGGGATTGTCCTATGGCTACACCTTC. Amino acids: CASSFVGLSYGYTF.

This chain links TRBV5-1 with TRBJ2-3; D ambiguous. Germline CDR1 and CDR2: SGHRS and YFSETQ. Trimming took off 0 bases at V and 6 bases at J, with 11 bases between the two ends. The CDR3 has 14 amino acids. The CDR3 spells CASSLGQVADTQYF. The CDR3 DNA reads TGCGCCAGCAGCTTGGGGCAGGTGGCGGATACGCAGTATTTT.

This clonotype was seen only a few times. CDR3 in amino acids: CSAARLAAKETQYF. CDR3 bases: TGCAGCGCCGCTCGACTAGCGGCTAAAGAGACCCAGTACTTC. V is TRBV29-1 and J is TRBJ2-5, with 9 bases that match TRBD2. Germline V lookup: CDR1 SQVTM, CDR2 ANQGSEA. The CDR3 contains 14 residues. V was clipped by 7 bases and J by 3 bases; unmatched bases: 9.

This clonotype is categorized as medium-sized (0.01 to 0.1%). The chain couples TRBV9 to TRBJ1-5; D remains unclear. Looked up from germline, CDR1 is SGDLS and CDR2 is YYNGEE. The CDR3 covers 9 residues. Deletions cut 4 bases from V and 15 bases from J, with 8 bases between. In DNA form, the CDR3 reads TGTGCCAGCAGCCCTCGTCGGCATTTT. Encoded protein: CASSPRRHF.

The V and J genes are TRBV6-2 or TRBV6-3 and TRBJ1-4; 7 bases are shared with TRBD1. Germline V lookup: CDR1 MNHEY, CDR2 SVGEGT. V trimming: 6 bases; J trimming: 1 base; junction bases outside the gene matches: 20. This CDR3 has 20 amino acids. The DNA for the CDR3 is TGTGCCAGCAGCCTTCAACAGGGGTCGGTCACCGGAGGAACTAATGAAAAACTGTTTTTT. This translates into CASSLQQGSVTGGTNEKLFF.

This clonotype is medium-sized by share. This rearrangement joins TRBV20-1 to TRBJ1-1; D remains ambiguous. V lost 6 bases and J lost 5, with 16 bases in between. There are 13 residues in the CDR3. Germline V gene sequence: CDR1 DFQATT, CDR2 SNEGSKA (reference sequence). CDR3 sequence: CSALPPGRTEAFF. As DNA, the CDR3 is TGCAGTGCCCTGCCCCCCGGGCGGACTGAAGCTTTCTTT.

A few counts support this clonotype. This may be a read error, as it is one base from a much larger clone. V gene TRBV5-4 combines with J gene TRBJ2-3; 7 positions match TRBD2. Germline CDR1 is SGHNT and CDR2 is YYREEE (reference sequence). CDR3 length equals 16 residues. V shed 0 bases and J 4 bases; nucleotides not matched to a gene: 8. CDR3 nucleotides: TGTGCCAGCAGCTTGGGGGCGACTAGCAGCGCAGATACGCAGTATTTT. Translated, it gives CASSLGATSSADTQYF.

By share, this clonotype counts as medium-sized. This rearrangement joins TRBV5-1 to TRBJ1-4, with 7 bases that match TRBD1. The CDR3 extends over 16 amino acids. V trimming: 1 base; J trimming: 8 bases; junction bases outside the gene matches: 11. CDR1 is SGHRS, CDR2 YFSETQ, per germline. The CDR3 loop is CASSLPHRGEEEKLFF. The CDR3 bases are TGCGCCAGCAGCTTGCCCCACAGGGGCGAGGAAGAAAAACTGTTTTTT.

V usage is TRBV20-1 and J usage is TRBJ2-1; D remains ambiguous. V was cut by 0 bases and J by 4 bases, with 10 bases left in between. Germline CDR1 and CDR2: DFQATT and SNEGSKA (reference sequence). This CDR3 is 14 amino acids long. Here the CDR3 reads CSARDQRNYNEQFF. The CDR3 coding sequence is TGCAGTGCTAGAGATCAACGGAATTACAATGAGCAGTTCTTC.

The chain recombines TRBV6-1 with TRBJ2-7; TRBD1 agrees at 9 bases. Losses at the gene ends were 7 bases for V and 0 bases for J; bases not matched to a gene: 7. This CDR3 comprises 15 residues. The V gene's germline CDR1 is MNHNS and CDR2 SASEGT. For the CDR3, the DNA is TGTGCCAGCACCTGGGGGACAGGGTTCTCCTACGAGCAGTACTTC. This codes for CASTWGTGFSYEQYF.

This clonotype rates as medium-sized (0.01 to 0.1%). The chain uses TRBV27 and TRBJ1-3, with D perhaps TRBD1 (6 bases). The CDR3 has 16 residues. Trimming removed 5 bases from V and 4 bases from J, with 18 bases in between. Per germline, CDR1 MNHEY and CDR2 SMNVEV (reference sequence). CDR3 sequence (DNA): TGTGCCAGCAGTCGAGCGGGGGCTCTATCCGGAAACACCATATATTTT. Its translation: CASSRAGALSGNTIYF.

This clonotype was counted many times. V is TRBV7-9 and J is TRBJ2-2; 10 bases fit TRBD2. V was pared by 5 bases and J by 6 bases, with 3 bases of the junction left unmatched. From germline, CDR1 is SEHNR and CDR2 FQNEAQ (reference sequence). This CDR3 is built from 14 residues. DNA of the CDR3: TGTGCCAGCAGCCTAGGACTAGCGGCCGGGGAGCTGTTTTTT. It translates to CASSLGLAAGELFF. The full variable domain, in which reference TRBV7-9 and TRBJ2-2 provide the parts outside the CDR3, is DTGVSQNPRHKITKRGQNVTFRCDPISEHNRLYWYRQTLGQGPEFLTYFQNEAQLEKSRLLSDRFSAERPKGSFSTLEIQRTEQGDSAMYLCASSLGLAAGELFFGEGSRLTVL.

This clonotype was observed many times. This chain uses TRBV5-5 with TRBJ2-1, with D possibly being TRBD1 or TRBD2 (5 bases each). Looked up from germline, CDR1 is SGHKS and CDR2 is YYEKEE (reference sequence). The CDR3 is 17 amino acids. The ends were cut back, 4 bases at V and 2 bases at J, with 19 bases in the middle. The chain's CDR3 is CASSGTRVLLPYNEQFF. The CDR3 bases are TGTGCCAGCAGCGGGACCAGGGTCCTGTTACCCTACAATGAGCAGTTCTTC.

In this sample, this clonotype is medium-sized. This chain joins TRBV10-1 and TRBJ2-7; D not resolved. CDR3 size: 12 residues. Trimming stripped 0 bases from V and 5 bases from J, with 5 bases between. Germline values: CDR1 WNHNN, CDR2 SYGVQD (reference sequence). The CDR3 spells CASSESMDEQYF. The CDR3 nucleotides read TGCGCCAGCAGTGAGTCTATGGACGAGCAGTACTTC.